These 13 T cell receptor beta chains share one sample of origin, sequenced in a study of regulatory T cells in long-lasting Graves disease. Both iRepertoire HTBI primers and Arm-PCR of CDR3 regions were used to build the TCR beta libraries. TCRdb fed the multiplex PCR reads into MiXCR, producing one record per CDR3 protein. This sample has around 300,000 distinct CDR3 sequences, with more than 20% found just once. Time point denoted: persistent/refractory GD, antithyroid drugs over 5 years with positive TRAb. The TCR library used RNA extracted from PBMCs. The source material was peripheral blood mononuclear cells (PBMCs), sampled when the disease was refractory, from a patient treated with antithyroid drugs. The receptors derive from a female donor with Graves disease.

This clonotype was picked up many times. V is TRBV30 and J is TRBJ1-1; tentative D call: TRBD1 (5 bases). Germline V gene lookup returns CDR1 GTSNPN and CDR2 SVGIG (reference sequence). The CDR3 length is 15 residues. V lost 0 bases and J lost 8, with 19 bases in between. The CDR3 sequence is CAWSVVRLEGDEAFF. CDR3 bases: TGTGCCTGGAGTGTAGTCCGGCTGGAAGGGGACGAAGCTTTCTTT.

This clonotype was seen repeatedly, ten times or more. The chain carries TRBV28 and TRBJ1-4, with TRBD1 identical over 9 bases. J gave up 5 bases and V 11 bases, and 6 bases lay outside the gene matches. Per the germline V gene, CDR1 is MDHEN and CDR2 is SYDVKM. This CDR3 comprises 13 residues. The CDR3 coding sequence is TGTGCCGGTAGACAGGGGGGGAATGAAAAACTGTTTTTT. As protein: CAGRQGGNEKLFF.

This clonotype was observed many times. The chain carries TRBV20-1 and TRBJ2-7; 14 positions agree with TRBD2. CDR1 and CDR2 (germline): DFQATT, SNEGSKA (reference sequence). V was clipped by 1 base and J by 6 bases; unmatched bases: 2. This CDR3 is built from 14 residues. CDR3 protein: CSARGTSGRSEQYF. In DNA form, the CDR3 reads TGCAGTGCTAGAGGGACTAGCGGGAGGTCCGAGCAGTACTTC.

This clonotype was seen at least ten times. The chain is built from TRBV28 and TRBJ1-4; D gene ambiguous. This CDR3 contains 16 residues. Germline CDR1 and CDR2: MDHEN and SYDVKM. Trimming pared 5 bases from V and 7 bases from J, leaving 20 bases between. The CDR3 region has the DNA TGTGCCAGCAGTCCCCCCGGTGGCAGGCTTGGTGAAAAACTGTTTTTT. Translation: CASSPPGGRLGEKLFF.

There are many counts of this clonotype. This chain connects TRBV19 to TRBJ1-5; D ambiguous. CDR3 length equals 13 residues. From germline, CDR1 is LNHDA and CDR2 SQIVND (reference sequence). With 9 bases removed from V and 4 bases from J, the gap between germline ends came to 13 bases. The CDR3 spells CASSVEGNQPQHF. CDR3 coding DNA: TGTGCCAGCAGCGTAGAAGGAAATCAGCCCCAGCATTTT.

This clonotype was counted many times. The rearrangement joins TRBV27 to TRBJ1-2, with TRBD1 matching over 9 bases. CDR1 is MNHEY and CDR2 is SMNVEV in the germline V gene (reference sequence). This CDR3 comprises 15 residues. V gave up 6 bases and J gave up 2 bases; unmatched junction bases: 7. As DNA, the CDR3 is TGTGCCAGCAGCCCTCCCGGACAGGGGAACTATGGCTACACCTTC. This sequence encodes CASSPPGQGNYGYTF.

The sample holds many counts of this clonotype. CDR3 loop: CAISAGTSGLNEQFF. The CDR3 DNA sequence: TGTGCCATCAGTGCCGGGACTAGCGGCCTCAATGAGCAGTTCTTC. This chain connects TRBV10-3 to TRBJ2-1, with 11 bases matching TRBD2. CDR1 is ENHRY and CDR2 is SYGVKD in the germline V gene. J was trimmed by 6 bases and V by 4 bases; bases with no gene match: 5. The CDR3 has 15 amino acids.

This clonotype was observed many times. The gene calls are TRBV11-1 and TRBJ2-1, with D maybe TRBD2 (6 bases). The length of the CDR3 is 17 residues. Germline V gives CDR1 SGHAT, CDR2 FQDESV (reference sequence). Trimming pared 2 bases from V and 4 bases from J, leaving 18 bases between. Here the CDR3 reads CASSLSTEGGFYNEQFF. In nucleotides, the CDR3 is TGTGCCAGCAGCTTAAGCACCGAGGGAGGATTTTACAATGAGCAGTTCTTC.

This clonotype was counted only a few times. The rearrangement uses TRBV4-1 and TRBJ2-7; D tentatively fits TRBD1 or TRBD2 (5 bases each). The CDR3 loop spans 15 amino acids. V was cut by 0 bases and J by 4 bases, with 13 bases left in between. Germline loops: CDR1 MGHRA, CDR2 YSYEKL. The CDR3 DNA reads as TGCGCCAGCAGCCAAGATTTGGGGGTTGGGTACGAGCAGTACTTC. Translating gives CASSQDLGVGYEQYF.

CDR3 in amino acids: CASSFGGSGNSPLHF. The CDR3 nucleotides read TGTGCCAGCAGTTTTGGGGGCTCAGGGAATTCACCCCTCCACTTT. This rearrangement joins TRBV27 to TRBJ1-6, with D possibly being TRBD1 (6 bases). The CDR3 extends over 15 amino acids. Germline values: CDR1 MNHEY, CDR2 SMNVEV (reference sequence). Trimming pared 3 bases from V and 7 bases from J, leaving 13 bases between.

This rearrangement joins TRBV7-2 to TRBJ1-6; possibly TRBD1 for D (6 bases). V was clipped by 2 bases and J by 10 bases, with 18 bases between them. The CDR3 has 16 residues. Germline CDR1 reads SGHTA; CDR2 reads FQGNSA. In DNA, the CDR3 is TGTGCCAGCAGCTTATTCTGGGCCGGGACATCCTCACCCCTCCACTTT. Translation gives CASSLFWAGTSSPLHF. The complete variable domain, with remaining parts taken from reference TRBV7-2 and TRBJ1-6, reads GAGVSQSPSNKVTEKGKDVELRCDPISGHTALYWYRQSLGQGLEFLIYFQGNSAPDKSGLPSDRFSAERTGGSVSTLTIQRTQQEDSAVYLCASSLFWAGTSSPLHFGNGTRLTVT.

This clonotype was detected many times. V gene TRBV7-6 combines with J gene TRBJ2-7, with D perhaps TRBD1 (5 bases). Germline lookup yields CDR1 SGHVS and CDR2 FNYEAQ. The CDR3 runs 13 residues. Trimming pared 5 bases from V and 2 bases from J, leaving 10 bases between. The CDR3: CASSEQVTYEQYF. The CDR3, as DNA: TGTGCCAGCAGCGAACAGGTTACCTACGAGCAGTACTTC. Full variable domain (remainder filled in from reference TRBV7-6 and TRBJ2-7): GAGVSQSPRYKVTKRGQDVALRCDPISGHVSLYWYRQALGQGPEFLTYFNYEAQQDKSGLPNDRFSAERPEGSISTLTIQRTEQRDSAMYRCASSEQVTYEQYFGPGTRLTVT.

With regard to this clonotype: A read error may be the cause here, since a much bigger clone is one base away. The CDR3 DNA is TGTGTCACCAGCAGAGATCAAGGCCAAGAGACCCAGTACTTC. Its translation: CVTSRDQGQETQYF. The chain couples TRBV15 to TRBJ2-5, with unresolved D. CDR1 is LNHNV and CDR2 is YYDKDF in the germline V gene (reference sequence). This CDR3 comprises 14 residues.